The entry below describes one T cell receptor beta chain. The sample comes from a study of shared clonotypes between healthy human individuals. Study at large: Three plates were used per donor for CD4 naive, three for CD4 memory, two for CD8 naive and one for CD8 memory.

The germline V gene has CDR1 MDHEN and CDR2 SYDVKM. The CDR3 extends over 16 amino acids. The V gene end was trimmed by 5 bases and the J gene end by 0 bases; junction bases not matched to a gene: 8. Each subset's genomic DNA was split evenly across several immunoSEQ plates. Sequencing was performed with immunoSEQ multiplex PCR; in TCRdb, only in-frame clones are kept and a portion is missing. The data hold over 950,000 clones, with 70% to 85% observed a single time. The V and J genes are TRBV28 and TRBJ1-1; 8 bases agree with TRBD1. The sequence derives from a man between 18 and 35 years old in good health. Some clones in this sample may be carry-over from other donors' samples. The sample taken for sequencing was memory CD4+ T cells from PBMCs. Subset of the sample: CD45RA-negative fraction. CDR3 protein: CASSPGTGILNTEAFF. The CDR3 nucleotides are TGTGCCAGCAGTCCCGGGACAGGCATCCTGAACACTGAAGCTTTCTTT.